Listed below are T cell receptor beta chains from one sample, sequenced in a study of T cell repertoires in cytomegalovirus infection. TCRdb reprocessed the reads via MiXCR and lists one record per CDR3 protein. This table holds around 130,000 distinct CDR3 sequences, roughly 25% found once. Their antigens are not known. Sequencing was done on a sample of PBMCs, sequenced either directly or after in vitro stimulation (not recorded which). These receptors all stem from a human donor in good health (CMV status not recorded). Some clones in this sample may be carry-over from other donors' samples. Both conserved end residues are part of each CDR3. D genes are given only for firm matches. Some rows mark clone size as missing; the rest say once, few, many or name a class of expanded clone.

j_call clone_size v_call d_call cdr3_nt cdr3_aa
TRBJ2-1 few TRBV6-2/TRBV6-3 TRBD2 TGTGCCAGCAGTTACTTCGGACTAGCGGTGAACAATGAGCAGTTCTTC CASSYFGLAVNNEQFF
TRBJ2-1 few TRBV20-1 TRBD2 TGCAGTGGGTTAGCGGGAAGGGGGAATGAGCAGTTCTTC CSGLAGRGNEQFF
TRBJ2-3 few TRBV5-8 TRBD1 TGTGCCAGCAGCACCTGGACAGGGACAGATACGCAGTATTTT CASSTWTGTDTQYF
TRBJ2-2 . TRBV2 . TGTGCCAGCAGCCGAGAGGTAGCCGGGGAGCTGTTTTTT CASSREVAGELFF
TRBJ2-7 . TRBV5-4 . TGTGCCAGCAGCCTAGACAGATCCTACGAGCAGTACTTC CASSLDRSYEQYF
TRBJ1-5 . TRBV2 . TGTGCCAGCAGCCCGGGTTCGGAGCCCCAGCATTTT CASSPGSEPQHF
TRBJ1-1 many TRBV5-8 . TGTGCCAGCAGCTTGGAGTCAGGGCGGAACACTGAAGCTTTCTTT CASSLESGRNTEAFF
TRBJ2-2 many TRBV11-3 TRBD2 TGTGCCAGCAGCCCTAGCGGGACCGACACCGGGGAGCTGTTTTTT CASSPSGTDTGELFF
TRBJ1-1 many TRBV7-2 . TGTGCCACCGCACAGGACCCCATGAACACTGAAGCTTTCTTT CATAQDPMNTEAFF
TRBJ1-1 . TRBV19 . TGTGCCAGTGGTCCCGGGACATTTTTGAACACTGAAGCTTTCTTT CASGPGTFLNTEAFF
TRBJ1-1 . TRBV18 . TGTGCCAGCTCACCAGGGGGGGGTTTGGGCACTGAAGCTTTCTTT CASSPGGGLGTEAFF
TRBJ1-6 few TRBV6-5 TRBD1 TGTGCCAGCTCGTTAGGAGAGGGGACAGGGGTTAATTCACCCCTCCACTTT CASSLGEGTGVNSPLHF
TRBJ1-2 . TRBV20-1 TRBD1 TGCAGTGCTAGGGGGGACAGGGGCAGATTCGGTGGCTACACCTTC CSARGDRGRFGGYTF
TRBJ2-2 few TRBV12-3/TRBV12-4 TRBD1 TGTGCCAGCAGATCCGGACAGGGTTGGACCGGGGAGCTGTTTTTT CASRSGQGWTGELFF
TRBJ2-5 . TRBV29-1 . TGCAGCGTTAACCAGGGCCTAGAGACCCAGTACTTC CSVNQGLETQYF
TRBJ1-2 once TRBV24-1 TRBD1 TGTGCCACCAGTGATAAGGACAGGGGGCGCGGAGCCTATGGCTACACCTTC CATSDKDRGRGAYGYTF
TRBJ2-1 few TRBV12-5 TRBD2 TGTGCTAGTGGTTTGGAAGCACCCTTAGCGGGAGGGGGGAATGAGCAGTTCTTC CASGLEAPLAGGGNEQFF
TRBJ1-2 . TRBV28 . TGTGCCAGCAAAGACAGTGTAGGCGGCTACACCTTC CASKDSVGGYTF
TRBJ2-7 . TRBV7-2 TRBD2 TGTGCCAGCAGCTTAGGCGGACTAGCGGACTACGAGCAGTACTTC CASSLGGLADYEQYF
TRBJ2-1 few TRBV4-1 TRBD2 TGCGCCAGCAGCCAGAGGACTAGCGGGATTAGCAATGAGCAGTTCTTC CASSQRTSGISNEQFF
TRBJ2-5 . TRBV28 . TGTGCCAGCAGCCCATCCGAACCAGAGGCGGCTTGGGAGACCCAGTACTTC CASSPSEPEAAWETQYF
TRBJ2-7 . TRBV28 TRBD1 TGTGCCAGCATCCTCCCGAAGGGACAGGGGGACTACGAGCAGTACTTC CASILPKGQGDYEQYF
TRBJ1-2 . TRBV11-3 . TGTGCCAGCAGCTTAGGCATGGGGACAAACGATGGCTACACCTTC CASSLGMGTNDGYTF
TRBJ2-5 . TRBV18 . TGTGCCAGCTCACCTCCCGTGGAGACCCAGTACTTC CASSPPVETQYF
TRBJ1-5 . TRBV12-3/TRBV12-4 . TGTGCCAGCAGTTTCCGCTCCGCTAGAGACAGCGCGGGTCAGCCCCAGCATTTT CASSFRSARDSAGQPQHF
TRBJ1-5 few TRBV6-2/TRBV6-3 TRBD1 TGTGCCAGCAGTTTCATCTCGACAGGGACAGGCAATCAGCCCCAGCATTTT CASSFISTGTGNQPQHF
TRBJ2-7 . TRBV28 . TGTGCCAGCAGCCGGGGAAGGGGAGAGCAGTACTTC CASSRGRGEQYF
TRBJ2-3 . TRBV7-2 . TGTGCCAGCAGCTCTGCCACAGATACGCAGTATTTT CASSSATDTQYF
TRBJ1-2 few TRBV3-1 . TGTGCCAGCAGCCTGGGACACCTCTATGGCTACACCTTC CASSLGHLYGYTF
TRBJ2-1 . TRBV19 . TGTGCCAGTAGTTACAGGCTCAGTTTCGATGAGCAGTTCTTC CASSYRLSFDEQFF
TRBJ1-1 . TRBV12-3/TRBV12-4 TRBD1 TGTGCCAGCAGTGTCGGGGACAGGACAACTTTCTTT CASSVGDRTTFF
TRBJ1-1 . TRBV12-3/TRBV12-4 . TGTGCCAGCAGCCCTGGGGCGGGTGAAGCTTTCTTT CASSPGAGEAFF
TRBJ1-2 . TRBV7-9 . TGTGCCAGCAGCTTAAGCGCCAGGGTAATAGATGGCTACACCTTC CASSLSARVIDGYTF
TRBJ2-1 . TRBV12-3/TRBV12-4 . TGTGCCAGCAACCTTTTGGGGGATCTGATGGGCTACAATGAGCAGTTCTTC CASNLLGDLMGYNEQFF
TRBJ1-5 . TRBV7-2 . TGTGCCAGCAGCGGTGGTCAGGGCAATCGACAGCCCCAGCATTTT CASSGGQGNRQPQHF
TRBJ1-2 few TRBV19 TRBD1 TGTGCCAGTAGCGCCAGACAGGGCGCGGAGAGGCGCTACACCTTC CASSARQGAERRYTF
TRBJ2-1 . TRBV4-3 TRBD2 TGCGCCAGCAGCCAAGATAGGTTACTAGCGGCGTTAAGGGAGCAGTTCTTC CASSQDRLLAALREQFF
TRBJ1-6 few TRBV7-9 . TGTGCCAGCAGCCAGCTGAGGGATTCACCCCTCCACTTT CASSQLRDSPLHF
TRBJ2-3 many TRBV7-2 . TGTGCCAGCAGCCTCGCCGGGACAAAATATTTT CASSLAGTKYF
TRBJ2-1 many TRBV20-1 . TGCAGTGCTAGTCGCGGGCAGAGCTACAATGAGCAGTTCTTC CSASRGQSYNEQFF
TRBJ1-5 few TRBV2 TRBD1 TGTGCCAGCAGTGAACTAGGAGGGGGCCAGCCCCAGCATTTT CASSELGGGQPQHF
TRBJ1-6 . TRBV28 TRBD1 TGTGCCAGCAGTTTAAGTTCAGGGGGGGTTATGATTTCGGGACTCCTCCACTTT CASSLSSGGVMISGLLHF
TRBJ1-2 . TRBV7-9 . TGTGCCAGCAGCTTAGGTACAGGCGCCAACTATGGCTACACCTTC CASSLGTGANYGYTF
TRBJ2-7 few TRBV27 TRBD2 TGTGCCAGCAGCCGACTAGCGGGATCAGGCGAGCAGTACTTC CASSRLAGSGEQYF
TRBJ2-1 few TRBV11-2 TRBD2 TGTGCCAGCAGCCCCCGGACTAGCGGGATAGGCAATGAGCAGTTCTTC CASSPRTSGIGNEQFF
TRBJ2-3 . TRBV6-2/TRBV6-3 . TGTGCCAGCAGGCCCGGGACCAACACAGATACGCAGTATTTT CASRPGTNTDTQYF
TRBJ2-5 many TRBV7-2 . TGTGCCAGCAGTCTTTGGGGACCAGCATCGGTTGAGACCCAGTACTTC CASSLWGPASVETQYF
TRBJ2-3 once TRBV14 TRBD2 TGTGCCAGCAGCCAAGGAGCGGGACTAGCTGACTATTTT CASSQGAGLADYF
TRBJ2-5 few TRBV2 . TGTGCCAGCAGCAGACGTGAAGAGACCCAGTACTTC CASSRREETQYF
TRBJ2-1 few TRBV4-1 . TGCGCCAGCAGCCATGGCAATGAGCAGTTCTTC CASSHGNEQFF
TRBJ2-7 . TRBV6-6 TRBD1 TGTGCCAGCAGCCGCAATTCCGGGACAGGGGGTGAGCAGTACTTC CASSRNSGTGGEQYF
TRBJ1-1 . TRBV27 TRBD1 TGTGCCAGCAGTTTTGTTAACAGGGGCGGAGGGACTGAAGCTTTCTTT CASSFVNRGGGTEAFF
TRBJ2-5 . TRBV7-2 TRBD2 TGTGCCAGCAGCTTAGGTCCCGGGGCGGGAGAGGAGACCCAGTACTTC CASSLGPGAGEETQYF